This is a list of T cell receptor beta chains from one sample in a study of T cell responses to AZD1222 COVID-19 vaccine. The data were produced by immunoSEQ multiplex PCR, yet TCRdb's version contains in-frame clones alone and is incomplete. The data contain fewer than 180,000 clones, roughly 92% of them singletons. Sequences were derived from peripheral blood, sampled on day 0 of AZD1222 vaccination. These receptors originate from an adult in good health. Each CDR3 is given with its conserved first and last residue. D genes are given only for firm matches. Clone sizes are given selectively: once, few, many, or a class where the clone is expanded.

CDR3	DNA	size	D	V	J
CAISESLASEAFF	TGTGCCATCAGTGAGTCTCTAGCCTCTGAAGCTTTCTTT	NA	NA	TRBV10-3	TRBJ1-1
CASSRGGSQPQHF	TGTGCCAGCAGTCGCGGGGGATCCCAGCCCCAGCATTTT	NA	NA	TRBV2	TRBJ1-5
CAVYEATSGIGQYF	TGTGCGGTTTACGAAGCGACTAGCGGGATTGGGCAGTATTTT	NA	TRBD2	TRBV2	TRBJ2-3
CSVQGENQPQHF	TGCAGCGTCCAGGGTGAGAATCAGCCCCAGCATTTT	once	NA	TRBV29-1	TRBJ1-5
CASSRDEQFF	TGTGCCAGTAGTCGCGATGAGCAGTTCTTC	NA	NA	TRBV19	TRBJ2-1
CARSGEGPPNQPQHF	TGTGCCAGAAGCGGTGAGGGACCGCCCAATCAGCCCCAGCATTTT	NA	NA	TRBV5-3	TRBJ1-5
CASRGLAAVAGELFF	TGTGCCAGCAGAGGTCTAGCGGCCGTGGCCGGGGAGCTGTTTTTT	NA	TRBD2	TRBV27	TRBJ2-2
CASKNNEQFF	TGTGCCAGCAAAAACAATGAGCAGTTCTTC	NA	NA	TRBV7-8	TRBJ2-1
CASRAGGGSQPQHF	TGTGCCAGTAGAGCAGGGGGGGGCAGTCAGCCCCAGCATTTT	NA	TRBD1	TRBV19	TRBJ1-5
CASSFRTPSGYGYTF	TGTGCCAGCAGTTTCAGGACCCCCAGTGGCTATGGCTACACCTTC	once	NA	TRBV28	TRBJ1-2
CATSDLPLWTQVGVPLHF	TGTGCCACCAGTGATTTGCCCCTATGGACACAGGTTGGAGTGCCCCTCCACTTT	NA	NA	TRBV24-1	TRBJ1-6
CASSQGASGYTF	TGCGCCAGCAGTCAGGGGGCGAGTGGCTACACCTTC	NA	TRBD1	TRBV5-1	TRBJ1-2
CASSSYLRQGYNSPLHF	TGTGCCAGCAGTTCCTACCTCCGACAGGGCTATAATTCACCCCTCCACTTT	once	TRBD1	TRBV27	TRBJ1-6
CASSPGTGRNTIYF	TGTGCCAGCAGCCCAGGGACAGGGAGAAACACCATATATTTT	once	TRBD1	TRBV3-1/TRBV3-2	TRBJ1-3
CASSQIRQGRQFF	TGTGCCAGTAGTCAGATCAGACAGGGGAGGCAGTTCTTC	NA	TRBD1	TRBV19	TRBJ2-1
CASSAGQGSLQYF	TGTGCCAGCAGTGCTGGACAGGGGTCGCTTCAGTACTTC	NA	TRBD1	TRBV6-4	TRBJ2-5
CASSLAGSNEKLFF	TGCGCCAGCAGCTTGGCAGGTTCTAATGAAAAACTGTTTTTT	NA	NA	TRBV5-1	TRBJ1-4
CASSLLAGELFF	TGTGCCAGCAGCTTGTTGGCGGGGGAGCTGTTTTTT	NA	NA	TRBV5-5	TRBJ2-2
CASRTGEGNTEAFF	TGTGCCAGTAGAACAGGGGAGGGGAACACTGAAGCTTTCTTT	many	TRBD1	TRBV19	TRBJ1-1
CASSPSRGASSPLHF	TGTGCCAGCAGCCCGTCCAGGGGGGCGTCCTCGCCCCTCCACTTT	NA	TRBD1	TRBV7-2	TRBJ1-6
CASSLGANPAFF	TGTGCCAGCAGCTTGGGGGCAAACCCAGCTTTCTTT	NA	NA	TRBV5-6	TRBJ1-1
CASSGQGPYSNQPQHF	TGTGCCAGCAGCGGACAGGGACCCTATAGCAATCAGCCCCAGCATTTT	NA	TRBD1	TRBV2	TRBJ1-5
CASSSDYPGVTQYF	TGTGCCAGCAGCTCGGACTATCCAGGAGTGACCCAGTACTTC	NA	NA	TRBV5-6	TRBJ2-5
CASSLGQGAYNEQFF	TGTGCCAGCAGCTTGGGACAGGGGGCGTACAATGAGCAGTTCTTC	NA	TRBD1	TRBV7-8	TRBJ2-1
CASSYRGGDTQYF	TGTGCCAGCAGTTACCGGGGGGGGGATACGCAGTATTTT	NA	TRBD2	TRBV6-5	TRBJ2-3
CASSYSSSTDTQYF	TGTGCCAGCAGTTACTCGAGCAGCACAGATACGCAGTATTTT	NA	NA	TRBV6-2/TRBV6-3	TRBJ2-3
CSVLRQGNTEAFF	TGCAGCGTTCTAAGGCAGGGGAACACTGAAGCTTTCTTT	NA	NA	TRBV29-1	TRBJ1-1
CASSEGTGANYGYTF	TGCGCCAGCAGTGAGGGGACGGGAGCTAACTATGGCTACACCTTC	NA	NA	TRBV10-1	TRBJ1-2
CASSSGTMGGETAFF	TGTGCCAGCAGTTCGGGGACCATGGGGGGCGAGACGGCTTTCTTT	NA	NA	TRBV28	TRBJ1-1
CASSESLRGAEAFF	TGCGCCAGCAGTGAGTCGTTGCGGGGGGCTGAAGCTTTCTTT	NA	NA	TRBV10-1	TRBJ1-1
CASSLLAGETQYF	TGTGCCAGCAGCTTACTAGCGGGAGAGACCCAGTACTTC	once	TRBD2	TRBV7-3	TRBJ2-5
CASSQRGFNEKLFF	TGCGCCAGCAGCCAACGTGGATTTAATGAAAAACTGTTTTTT	once	NA	TRBV4-1	TRBJ1-4
CASSGGQIANYGYTF	TGTGCCAGCAGCGGAGGACAGATAGCTAACTATGGCTACACCTTC	NA	NA	TRBV5-4	TRBJ1-2